This TCR beta chain was sequenced in a study of identical twins. A note on this clonotype: Its target is unknown.

Everyone who gave samples was a healthy Caucasian. This CDR3 comprises 12 residues. V was pared by 4 bases and J by 10 bases, with 4 bases of the junction left unmatched. In germline, CDR1 is SGHTA, CDR2 FQGNSA. Each CDR3 protein gets one entry after TCRdb re-called the 5' RACE reads with MiXCR. Found here are under 250,000 distinct CDR3 sequences, approximately 9% of them singletons; the top ten hold just over 5%. General study findings and limits: Insertions ran lower in abundant cord blood beta clonotypes, though not in memory repertoires. Beta out-of-frame twin sharing showed a weaker excess.

This receptor was taken from a woman between 18 and 29 years old in good health. This chain uses TRBV7-2 with TRBJ2-1; 7 bases are a match to TRBD2. The sequenced material came from memory (CD45RO+) T cells sorted from blood. The CDR3 DNA reads as TGTGCCAGCAGCTCTCTAGCGGCGGAGCAGTTCTTC. Amino acids: CASSSLAAEQFF.